This TCR beta chain was sequenced for a study of T cell responses to AZD1222 COVID-19 vaccine. Clones were read by immunoSEQ multiplex PCR, and TCRdb kept only the in-frame ones, dropping some. There are 120,000 to 150,000 clones in the sample; about 87% occur only once, and 2% to 2.5% lies in the top ten. This clone has more than one count but fewer than ten. The CDR3 is 16 residues long. This rearrangement joins TRBV12-1 to TRBJ2-7; the table's TRBD2 call for D was not verified on the DNA. TRBV12-1 is a documented pseudogene. The sample here was peripheral blood, taken on day 0 of AZD1222 vaccination. The receptor was isolated from an adult in good health. Here the CDR3 reads CASSLKASPRGYEQYF. CDR3 coding DNA: TGTGCCAGCAGCTTAAAGGCCTCTCCTCGGGGCTACGAGCAGTACTTC.